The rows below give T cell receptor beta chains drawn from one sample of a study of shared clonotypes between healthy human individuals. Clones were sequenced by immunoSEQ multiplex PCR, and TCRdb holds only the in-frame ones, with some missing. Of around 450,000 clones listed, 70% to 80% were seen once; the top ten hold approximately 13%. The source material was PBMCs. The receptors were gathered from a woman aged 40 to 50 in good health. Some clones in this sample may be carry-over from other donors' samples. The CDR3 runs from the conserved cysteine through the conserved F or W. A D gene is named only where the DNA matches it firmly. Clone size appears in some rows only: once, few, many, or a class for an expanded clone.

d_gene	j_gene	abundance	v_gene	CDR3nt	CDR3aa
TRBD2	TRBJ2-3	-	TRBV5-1	TGCGCCAGCAGCTTTAGCGGGGGGGGCACAGATACGCAGTATTTT	CASSFSGGGTDTQYF
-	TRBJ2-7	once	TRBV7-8	TGTGCCAGCAGCTTAGGTGATGGCTACGAGCAGTACTTC	CASSLGDGYEQYF
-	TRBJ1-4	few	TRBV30	TGTGCCTGCTATTTTCGACTCCCGAGGGAAAAACTGTTTTTT	CACYFRLPREKLFF
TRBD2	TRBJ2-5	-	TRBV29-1	TGCAGCGTTGAAAAGGAGGGACTCCGGGGGGAGCAGTACTTC	CSVEKEGLRGEQYF
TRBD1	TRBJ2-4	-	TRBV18	TGTGCCAGCTCACAATCGACAGGGGGTATGGACATTCAGTACTTC	CASSQSTGGMDIQYF
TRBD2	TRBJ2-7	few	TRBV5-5	TGTGCCAGCAGCTTGGGCCCGACTAGCGGGCGCGAGCAGTACTTC	CASSLGPTSGREQYF
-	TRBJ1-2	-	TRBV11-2	TGTGCCAGCAGCTTAAGCGGGTTAGCTAACTATGGCTACACCTTC	CASSLSGLANYGYTF
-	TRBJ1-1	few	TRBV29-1	TGCAGCGTTGTGGTCACGATGAACACTGAAGCTTTCTTT	CSVVVTMNTEAFF
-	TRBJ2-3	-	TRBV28	TGTGCCAGCACGGAGGGGGGCACAGATACGCAGTATTTT	CASTEGGTDTQYF
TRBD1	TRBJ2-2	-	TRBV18	TGTGCCAGCTCAAAAGGACAGGGGGATCCCGGGGAGCTGTTTTTT	CASSKGQGDPGELFF
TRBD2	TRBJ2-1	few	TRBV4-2	TGTGCCAGCAGCCACCAACTAGCGGGAGCGGACAATGAGCAGTTCTTC	CASSHQLAGADNEQFF
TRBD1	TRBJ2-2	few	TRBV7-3	TGTGCCAGCAGCTCCCGCCTCCGGGACAGGGTCCCCGGGGAGCTGTTTTTT	CASSSRLRDRVPGELFF
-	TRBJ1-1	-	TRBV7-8	TGTGCCAGCAGCTCCGGACGGTCGAACACTGAAGCTTTCTTT	CASSSGRSNTEAFF
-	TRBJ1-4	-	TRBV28	TGTGCCAGCAGTTTAGGGGGAGGGGAAAAACTGTTTTTT	CASSLGGGEKLFF
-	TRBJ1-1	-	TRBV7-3	TGTGCCAGCAGCCAGACTGGGGGGGACACTGAAGCTTTCTTT	CASSQTGGDTEAFF
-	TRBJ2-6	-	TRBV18	TGTGCCGGCAGGGACGGACGTAACTCTGGGGCCAACGTCCTGACTTTC	CAGRDGRNSGANVLTF
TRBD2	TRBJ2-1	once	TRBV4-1	TGCGCCAGCAGCTCTTCCCCGAGGAATAGCGGGAGGGCCACAAATGAGCAGTTCTTC	CASSSSPRNSGRATNEQFF
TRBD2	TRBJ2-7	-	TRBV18	TGTGCCAGCTCCCAAGGGACTAGCGGGACAAGCTCCTACGAGCAGTACTTC	CASSQGTSGTSSYEQYF
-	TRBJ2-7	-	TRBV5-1	TGCGCCAGCAGCTTGACGTCAGGAAGATCCTACGAGCAGTACTTC	CASSLTSGRSYEQYF
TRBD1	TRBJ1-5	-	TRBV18	TGTGCCAGCTCACAGGGGGCAAATCAGCCCCAGCATTTT	CASSQGANQPQHF
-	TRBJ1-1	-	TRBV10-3	TGTGCCATCAGTCGGGGGAGGGACGCTGAAGCTTTCTTT	CAISRGRDAEAFF
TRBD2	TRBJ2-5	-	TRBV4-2	TGTGCCAGCAGCATCGGACTAGCGAAACAAGAGACCCAGTACTTC	CASSIGLAKQETQYF
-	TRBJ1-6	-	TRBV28	TGTGCCAGCTCACGCGGGGTAGGGTATTCACCCCTCCACTTT	CASSRGVGYSPLHF
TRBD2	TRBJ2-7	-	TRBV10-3	TGTGCCATCAGTGAGGCTAGCGGGAGTTACGAGCAGTACTTC	CAISEASGSYEQYF
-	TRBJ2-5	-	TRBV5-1	TGCGCCAGCAGCTTGGGCGCTGAGACCCAGTACTTC	CASSLGAETQYF
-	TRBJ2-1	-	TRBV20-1	TGCAGTGCGTTACAGGCTCATGAGCAGTTCTTC	CSALQAHEQFF
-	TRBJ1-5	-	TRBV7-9	TGTGCCAGCAGCTTAGGACGTAATCAGCCCCAGCATTTT	CASSLGRNQPQHF
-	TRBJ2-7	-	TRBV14	TGTGCCAGCAGCCAAGATCACCCGGCTCTTTCCGACTACGAGCAGTACTTC	CASSQDHPALSDYEQYF